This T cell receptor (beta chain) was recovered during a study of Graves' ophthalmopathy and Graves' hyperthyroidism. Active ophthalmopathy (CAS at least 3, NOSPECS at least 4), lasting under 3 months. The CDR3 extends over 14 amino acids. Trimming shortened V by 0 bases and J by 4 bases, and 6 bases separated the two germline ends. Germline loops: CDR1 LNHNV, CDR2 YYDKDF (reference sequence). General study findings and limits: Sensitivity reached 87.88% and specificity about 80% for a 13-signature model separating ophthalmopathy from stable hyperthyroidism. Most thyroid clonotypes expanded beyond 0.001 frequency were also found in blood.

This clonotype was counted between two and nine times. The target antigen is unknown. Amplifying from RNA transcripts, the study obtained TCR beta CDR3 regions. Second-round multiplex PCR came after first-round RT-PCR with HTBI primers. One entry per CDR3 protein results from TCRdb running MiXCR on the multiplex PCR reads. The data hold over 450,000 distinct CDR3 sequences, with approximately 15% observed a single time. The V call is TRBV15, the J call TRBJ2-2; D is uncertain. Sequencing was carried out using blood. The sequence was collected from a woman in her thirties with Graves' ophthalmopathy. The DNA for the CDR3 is TGTGCCACCAGCAGAGATTCGGGCACCGGGGAGCTGTTTTTT. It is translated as CATSRDSGTGELFF.